Listed below are T cell receptor beta chains from one sample, sequenced in a study of blood T cell repertoires in COVID-19. TCRdb keeps only in-frame clones here, not all; method: immunoSEQ multiplex PCR. The table includes 85,000 to 100,000 clones, 85% detected once. Material: peripheral blood. The source is a man between 60 and 70 years old with acute or convalescent COVID-19. Each CDR3 is given with its conserved first and last residue. A D gene is named only where the DNA matches it firmly. Some rows have no size entry. The others give once, few or many, or a class for an expanded clone.

len	d_gene	v_gene	j_gene	abundance	CDR3nt	CDR3aa
15	TRBD2	TRBV19	TRBJ2-7	NA	TGTGCCAGTATTCTCGGCGGGGGGGCTATCGACGAGCAGTACTTC	CASILGGGAIDEQYF
13	NA	TRBV9	TRBJ2-7	NA	TGTGCCAGCAGCTCGACAGGCTCCTACGAGCAGTACTTC	CASSSTGSYEQYF
11	NA	TRBV19	TRBJ2-7	once	TGTGCCAGCAGCGGCGTCCACGAGCAGTACTTC	CASSGVHEQYF
16	NA	TRBV6-5	TRBJ2-2	NA	TGTGCCAGCAGTTACCTTCGGCAGACTCACACCGGGGAGCTGTTTTTT	CASSYLRQTHTGELFF
13	NA	TRBV3-1/TRBV3-2	TRBJ2-1	NA	TGTGCCAGCGTCCGGAGACAGTCCCATGAGCAGTTCTTC	CASVRRQSHEQFF
14	NA	TRBV18	TRBJ1-2	few	TGTGCCAGCTCCCTTACAGGGACCCTCGATGGCTACACCTTC	CASSLTGTLDGYTF
17	TRBD1	TRBV3-1/TRBV3-2	TRBJ2-1	NA	TGTGCCAGCAGCCAAGGGAAAGTCGGGACAGCATACAATGAGCAGTTCTTC	CASSQGKVGTAYNEQFF
12	NA	TRBV30	TRBJ2-7	NA	TGTGCCTGGACGACAGGCGCCTACGAGCAGTACTTC	CAWTTGAYEQYF
14	TRBD2	TRBV29-1	TRBJ2-1	NA	TGCAGCGGCGGCAGGACTAGCGGGGGAAATGAGCAGTTCTTC	CSGGRTSGGNEQFF
15	TRBD2	TRBV6-5	TRBJ2-1	NA	TGTGCCAGCACCTTTAGCGGGAGGGGTGGTAATGAGCAGTTCTTC	CASTFSGRGGNEQFF
14	NA	TRBV10-1	TRBJ2-3	NA	TGCGCCAGCAGTGTGAGCCCAAGCACAGATACGCAGTATTTT	CASSVSPSTDTQYF
15	NA	TRBV27	TRBJ1-2	NA	TGTGCCAGCGTCTTCCCCGGGACACTAAACTATGGCTACACCTTC	CASVFPGTLNYGYTF
14	NA	TRBV6-5	TRBJ1-5	NA	TGTGCCAGCAGTCCGACAGAGAGCAATCAGCCCCAGCATTTT	CASSPTESNQPQHF
14	NA	TRBV29-1	TRBJ2-3	NA	TGCAGCGTTGGGGGGGGCACCGGCCCCGATACGCAGTATTTT	CSVGGGTGPDTQYF
14	TRBD1	TRBV6-5	TRBJ2-7	NA	TGTGCCAGCAGGACCGGGACAGTTACCTACGAGCAGTACTTC	CASRTGTVTYEQYF
12	TRBD2	TRBV5-8	TRBJ2-5	NA	TGTGCCAGCAGCGCGACTAGCAAGACCCAGTACTTC	CASSATSKTQYF
14	NA	TRBV5-1	TRBJ2-7	NA	TGCGCCAGCAGCTTCCTAGCCACCTCCTACGAGCAGTACTTC	CASSFLATSYEQYF
15	TRBD1	TRBV27	TRBJ1-2	once	TGTGCCAGCAGCGAGAACAGGGGTCTCGGCGATGGCTACACCTTC	CASSENRGLGDGYTF
13	NA	TRBV5-4	TRBJ2-7	few	TGTGCCAGCAGTCCCGCGGCGGGTTACGAGCAGTACTTC	CASSPAAGYEQYF
14	NA	TRBV5-5	TRBJ2-7	NA	TGTGCCAGCAGCTTGGCGGGGAGCGGGTACGAGCAGTACTTC	CASSLAGSGYEQYF
15	NA	TRBV5-4	TRBJ1-1	few	TGTGCCAGCAGCTCATCGACAGGAGTGAACACTGAAGCTTTCTTT	CASSSSTGVNTEAFF
18	TRBD1	TRBV28	TRBJ1-3	NA	TGTGCCAGCAGCCTCCCTGCACAGGGGGCCTTCTCTGGAAACACCATATATTTT	CASSLPAQGAFSGNTIYF
15	NA	TRBV5-4	TRBJ1-1	few	TGTGCCAGCAGCTTGGAACCCGGGAGAAACACTGAAGCTTTCTTT	CASSLEPGRNTEAFF